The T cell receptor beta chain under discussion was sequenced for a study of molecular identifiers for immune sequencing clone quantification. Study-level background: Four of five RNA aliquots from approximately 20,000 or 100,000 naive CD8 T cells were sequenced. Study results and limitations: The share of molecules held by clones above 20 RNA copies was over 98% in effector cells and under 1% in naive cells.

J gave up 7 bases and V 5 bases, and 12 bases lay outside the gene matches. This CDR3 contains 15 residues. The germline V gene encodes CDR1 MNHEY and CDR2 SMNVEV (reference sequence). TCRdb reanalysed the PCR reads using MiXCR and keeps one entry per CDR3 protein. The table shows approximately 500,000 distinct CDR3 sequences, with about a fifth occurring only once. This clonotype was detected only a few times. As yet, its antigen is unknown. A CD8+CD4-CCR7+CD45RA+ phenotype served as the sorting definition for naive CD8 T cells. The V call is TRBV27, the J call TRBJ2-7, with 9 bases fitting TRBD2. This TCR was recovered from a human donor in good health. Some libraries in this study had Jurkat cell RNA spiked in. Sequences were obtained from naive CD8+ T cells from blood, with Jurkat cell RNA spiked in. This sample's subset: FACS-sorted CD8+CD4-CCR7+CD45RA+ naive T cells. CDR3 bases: TGTGCCAGCAGTCCATTAGGATCGCTAGCGGGAGAGCAGTACTTC. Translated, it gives CASSPLGSLAGEQYF.